The 9 T cell receptor beta chains reported below all come from one sample, sequenced in a study of T cell repertoires in cytomegalovirus infection. Which antigens these TCRs recognize remains unknown. TCRdb processed the reads anew with MiXCR; each CDR3 protein has one entry. The data contain approximately 730,000 distinct CDR3 sequences, under 35% of them singletons. Sequenced here: cultured CD8+ T cells from PBMCs, sampled from culture after CMV antigen stimulation. The source is a human donor in good health (CMV status not recorded). Some clones in this sample may be carry-over from other donors' samples.

The chain uses TRBV27 and TRBJ1-1; maybe TRBD1 (5 bases). The CDR3 totals 16 residues. Germline values: CDR1 MNHEY, CDR2 SMNVEV (reference sequence). V was trimmed by 8 bases and J by 0 bases, leaving 19 bases between them. CDR3 amino acids: CASGPPGARLNTEAFF. DNA for the CDR3: TGTGCCAGCGGGCCTCCCGGGGCGAGATTGAACACTGAAGCTTTCTTT.

At least ten counts were recorded for this clonotype. The chain is built from TRBV7-8 and TRBJ1-2, with TRBD1 identical over 7 bases. The CDR3 contains 15 residues. The ends lost 5 bases at V and 0 bases at J; junction bases unmatched: 6. Germline V gene data show CDR1 as SGHVS and CDR2 as FQNEAQ. The CDR3: CASSGRDRPNYGYTF. The DNA for the CDR3 is TGTGCCAGCAGCGGAAGGGACAGACCTAACTATGGCTACACCTTC.

This chain uses TRBV27 with TRBJ1-6, with 7 positions matching TRBD1. Germline CDR1 MNHEY, CDR2 SMNVEV (reference sequence). With V trimmed by 6 bases and J by 1 base, 3 bases remained unmatched. The CDR3 contains 15 residues. The CDR3 DNA sequence: TGTGCCAGCAGCAAGACAGGGTCCTATAATTCACCCCTCCACTTT. Translating it yields CASSKTGSYNSPLHF.

This clonotype was counted at least ten times. The rearrangement uses TRBV7-8 and TRBJ2-1; TRBD2 matches at 13 bases. The CDR3 extends over 15 amino acids. Germline values: CDR1 SGHVS, CDR2 FQNEAQ. V lost 6 bases and J lost 4; bases outside the gene matches: 3. The CDR3 protein is CASRVTSGGYNEQFF. The CDR3 DNA reads as TGTGCCAGCAGGGTGACTAGCGGGGGGTACAATGAGCAGTTCTTC.

This clonotype has just a few counts. V usage is TRBV18 and J usage is TRBJ2-7, with 10 positions matching TRBD1. This CDR3 region has 15 residues. Germline lookup yields CDR1 KGHSH and CDR2 LQKENI. V was pared by 6 bases and J by 3 bases, with 8 bases of the junction left unmatched. CDR3 nucleotides: TGTGCCAGCTCCCCTGACGACAGGGGGCTCTACGAGCAGTACGTC. Translation: CASSPDDRGLYEQYV.

This clonotype was found many times. The rearrangement joins TRBV27 to TRBJ1-5; maybe TRBD1 (6 bases). Germline V gives CDR1 MNHEY, CDR2 SMNVEV (reference sequence). The CDR3 covers 14 residues. V gave up 6 bases and J gave up 2 bases, with 11 bases separating them. The CDR3 loop reads CASSPGGRNQPQHF. In DNA form, the CDR3 reads TGTGCCAGCAGCCCCGGGGGCCGCAATCAGCCCCAGCATTTT.

This chain connects TRBV7-9 to TRBJ2-1; maybe TRBD1 (6 bases). V was cut by 3 bases and J by 8 bases, with 14 bases left in between. The CDR3 is 14 residues long. Germline V gene lookup returns CDR1 SEHNR and CDR2 FQNEAQ (reference sequence). CDR3 sequence (DNA): TGTGCCAGCAGCTTCGAAACAGGGTTCGATGAGCAGTTCTTC. Protein sequence: CASSFETGFDEQFF.

This clonotype was found once. V gene TRBV6-5 combines with J gene TRBJ1-4, with 9 bases matching TRBD1. Germline V gives CDR1 MNHEY, CDR2 SVGAGI. This CDR3 is 16 amino acids long. J was trimmed by 2 bases and V by 6 bases; bases with no gene match: 7. Here the CDR3 DNA reads TGTGCCAGCAGACGGACAGGGGATTGGACTAATGAAAAACTGTTTTTT. It specifies CASRRTGDWTNEKLFF.

This chain connects TRBV27 to TRBJ1-1; no reliable D call. The CDR3 totals 14 residues. Trimming shortened V by 3 bases and J by 7 bases, and 15 bases separated the two germline ends. Germline-derived CDR1 and CDR2 are MNHEY and SMNVEV (reference sequence). The CDR3 bases are TGTGCCAGCAGTTTGGCCCCATCCGGAGGTGAAGCTTTCTTT. Residues: CASSLAPSGGEAFF.